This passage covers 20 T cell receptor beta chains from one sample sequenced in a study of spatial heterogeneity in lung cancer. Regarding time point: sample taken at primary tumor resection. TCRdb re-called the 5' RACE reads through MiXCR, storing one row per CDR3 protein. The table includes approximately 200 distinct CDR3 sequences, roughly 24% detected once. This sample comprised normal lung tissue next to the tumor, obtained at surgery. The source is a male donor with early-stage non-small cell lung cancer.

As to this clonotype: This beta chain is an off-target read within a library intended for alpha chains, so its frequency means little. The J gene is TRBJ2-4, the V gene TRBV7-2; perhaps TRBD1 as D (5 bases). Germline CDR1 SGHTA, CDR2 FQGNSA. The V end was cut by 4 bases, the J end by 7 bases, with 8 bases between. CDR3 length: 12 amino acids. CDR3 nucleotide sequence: TGTGCCAGCAGCTACCCAGGGAACATTCAGTACTTC. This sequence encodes CASSYPGNIQYF.

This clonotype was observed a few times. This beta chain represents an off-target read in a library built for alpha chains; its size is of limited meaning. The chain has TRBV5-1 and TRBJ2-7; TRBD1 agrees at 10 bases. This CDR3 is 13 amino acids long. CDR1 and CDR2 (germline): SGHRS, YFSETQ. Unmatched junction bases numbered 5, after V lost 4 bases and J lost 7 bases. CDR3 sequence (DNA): TGCGCCAGCAGCATGGGACAGGGGATGGAGCAGTACTTC. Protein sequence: CASSMGQGMEQYF.

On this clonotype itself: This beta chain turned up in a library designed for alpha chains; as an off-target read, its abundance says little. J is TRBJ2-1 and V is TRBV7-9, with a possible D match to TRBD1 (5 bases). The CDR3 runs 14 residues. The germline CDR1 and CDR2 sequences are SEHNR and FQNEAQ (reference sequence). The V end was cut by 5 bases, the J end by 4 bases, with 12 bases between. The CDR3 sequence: CASSPRQMYNEQFF. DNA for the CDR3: TGTGCCAGCAGCCCGAGACAGATGTACAATGAGCAGTTCTTC.

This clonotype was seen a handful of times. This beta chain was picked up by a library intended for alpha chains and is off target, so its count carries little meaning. This chain's CDR3 is CAIRGTGQREKLFF. The CDR3 coding sequence is TGTGCCATCAGGGGGACAGGGCAACGTGAAAAACTGTTTTTT. The V call is TRBV10-3, the J call TRBJ1-4, with 9 bases matching TRBD1. J gave up 7 bases and V 6 bases, and 6 bases lay outside the gene matches. Germline-derived CDR1 and CDR2 are ENHRY and SYGVKD. The CDR3 sequence is 14 residues long.

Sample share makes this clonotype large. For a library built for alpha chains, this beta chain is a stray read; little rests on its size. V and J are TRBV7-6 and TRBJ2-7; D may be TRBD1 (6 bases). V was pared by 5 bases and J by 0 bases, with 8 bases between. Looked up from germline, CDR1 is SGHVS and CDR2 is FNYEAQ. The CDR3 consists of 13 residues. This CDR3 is CASSPGHSYEQYF. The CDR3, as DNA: TGTGCCAGCAGCCCGGGACACTCCTACGAGCAGTACTTC.

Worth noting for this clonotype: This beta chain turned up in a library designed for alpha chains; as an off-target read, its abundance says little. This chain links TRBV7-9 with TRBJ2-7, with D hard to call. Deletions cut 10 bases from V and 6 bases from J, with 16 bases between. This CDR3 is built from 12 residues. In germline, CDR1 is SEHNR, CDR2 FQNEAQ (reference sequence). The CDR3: CATGSNQVEQYF. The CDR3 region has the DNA TGTGCCACCGGGTCCAACCAGGTCGAGCAGTACTTC.

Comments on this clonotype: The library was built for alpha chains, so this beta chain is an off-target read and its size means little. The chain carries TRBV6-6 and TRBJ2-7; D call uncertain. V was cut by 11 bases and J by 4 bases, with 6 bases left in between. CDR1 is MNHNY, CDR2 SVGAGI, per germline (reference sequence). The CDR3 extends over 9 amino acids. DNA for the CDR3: TGTGCCTCGGGTTACGAGCAGTACTTC. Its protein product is CASGYEQYF.

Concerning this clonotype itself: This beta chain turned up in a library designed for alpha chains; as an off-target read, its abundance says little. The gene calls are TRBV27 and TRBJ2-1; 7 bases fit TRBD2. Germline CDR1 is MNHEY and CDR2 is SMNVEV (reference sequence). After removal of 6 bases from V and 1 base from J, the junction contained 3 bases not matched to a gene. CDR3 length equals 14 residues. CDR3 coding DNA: TGTGCCAGCAGCCCGGGGGGTTCCTACAATGAGCAGTTCTTC. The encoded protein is CASSPGGSYNEQFF.

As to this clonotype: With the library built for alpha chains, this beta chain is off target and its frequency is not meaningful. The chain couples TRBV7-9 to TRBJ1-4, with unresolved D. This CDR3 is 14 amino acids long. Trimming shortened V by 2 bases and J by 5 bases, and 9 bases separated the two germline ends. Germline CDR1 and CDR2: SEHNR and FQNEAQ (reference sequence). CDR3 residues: CASSLPVDNEKLFF. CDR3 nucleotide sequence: TGTGCCAGCAGCTTACCCGTAGACAATGAAAAACTGTTTTTT. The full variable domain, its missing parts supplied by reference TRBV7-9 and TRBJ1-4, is DTGVSQNPRHKITKRGQNVTFRCDPISEHNRLYWYRQTLGQGPEFLTYFQNEAQLEKSRLLSDRFSAERPKGSFSTLEIQRTEQGDSAMYLCASSLPVDNEKLFFGSGTQLSVL.

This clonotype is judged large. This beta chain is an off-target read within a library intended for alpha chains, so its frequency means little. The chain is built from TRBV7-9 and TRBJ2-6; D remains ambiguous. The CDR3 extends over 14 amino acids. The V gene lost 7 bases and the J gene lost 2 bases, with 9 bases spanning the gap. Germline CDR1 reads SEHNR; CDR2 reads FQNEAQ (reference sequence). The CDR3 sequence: CASILYAGANVLTF. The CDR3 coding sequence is TGTGCCAGCATCCTGTACGCTGGGGCCAACGTCCTGACTTTC.

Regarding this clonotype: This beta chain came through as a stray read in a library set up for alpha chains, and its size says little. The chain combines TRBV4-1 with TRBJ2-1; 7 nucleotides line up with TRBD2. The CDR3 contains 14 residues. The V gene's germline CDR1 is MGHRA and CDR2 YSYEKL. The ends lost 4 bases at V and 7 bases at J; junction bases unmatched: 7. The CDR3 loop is CASSRSGERNEQFF. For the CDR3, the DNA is TGCGCCAGCAGCCGAAGCGGGGAAAGGAATGAGCAGTTCTTC.

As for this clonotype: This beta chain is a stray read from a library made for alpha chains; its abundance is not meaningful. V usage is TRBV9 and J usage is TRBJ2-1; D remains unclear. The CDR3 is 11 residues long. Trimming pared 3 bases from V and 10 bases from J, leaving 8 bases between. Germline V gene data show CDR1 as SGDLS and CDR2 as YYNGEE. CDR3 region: CASSGHDEQFF. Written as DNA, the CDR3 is TGTGCCAGCAGCGGACACGACGAGCAGTTCTTC.

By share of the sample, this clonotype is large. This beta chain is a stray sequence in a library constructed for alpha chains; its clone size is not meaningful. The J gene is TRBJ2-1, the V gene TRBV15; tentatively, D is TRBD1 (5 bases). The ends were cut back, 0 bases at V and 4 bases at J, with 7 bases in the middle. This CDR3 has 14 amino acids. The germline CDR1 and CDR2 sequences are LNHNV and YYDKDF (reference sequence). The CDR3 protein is CATSRDREYNEQFF. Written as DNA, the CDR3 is TGTGCCACCAGCAGAGACAGGGAATACAATGAGCAGTTCTTC. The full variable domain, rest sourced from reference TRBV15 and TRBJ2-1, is DAMVIQNPRYQVTQFGKPVTLSCSQTLNHNVMYWYQQKSSQAPKLLFHYYDKDFNNEADTPDNFQSRRPNTSFCFLDIRSPGLGDTAMYLCATSRDREYNEQFFGPGTRLTVL.

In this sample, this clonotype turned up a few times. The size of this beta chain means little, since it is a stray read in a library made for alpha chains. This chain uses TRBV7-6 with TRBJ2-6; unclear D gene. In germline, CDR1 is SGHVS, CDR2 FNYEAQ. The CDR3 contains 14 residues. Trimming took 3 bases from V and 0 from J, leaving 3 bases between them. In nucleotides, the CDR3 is TGTGCCAGCAGCTTGAGCTCTGGGGCCAACGTCCTGACTTTC. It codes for CASSLSSGANVLTF.

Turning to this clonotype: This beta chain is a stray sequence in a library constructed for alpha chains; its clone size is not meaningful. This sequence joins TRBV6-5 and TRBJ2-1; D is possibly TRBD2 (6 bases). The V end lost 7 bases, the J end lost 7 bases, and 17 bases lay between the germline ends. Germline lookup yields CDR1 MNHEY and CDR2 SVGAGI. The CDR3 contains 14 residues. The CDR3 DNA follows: TGTGCCAGCACCGGGGACTTCTTGAAAAATGAGCAGTTCTTC. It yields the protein CASTGDFLKNEQFF.

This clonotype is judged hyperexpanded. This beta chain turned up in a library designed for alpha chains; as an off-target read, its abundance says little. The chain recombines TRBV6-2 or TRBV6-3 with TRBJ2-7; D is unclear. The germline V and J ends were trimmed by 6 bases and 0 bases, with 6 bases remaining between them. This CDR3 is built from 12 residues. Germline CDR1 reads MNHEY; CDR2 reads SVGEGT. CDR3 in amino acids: CASSWDSYEQYF. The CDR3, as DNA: TGTGCCAGCAGCTGGGACTCCTACGAGCAGTACTTC.

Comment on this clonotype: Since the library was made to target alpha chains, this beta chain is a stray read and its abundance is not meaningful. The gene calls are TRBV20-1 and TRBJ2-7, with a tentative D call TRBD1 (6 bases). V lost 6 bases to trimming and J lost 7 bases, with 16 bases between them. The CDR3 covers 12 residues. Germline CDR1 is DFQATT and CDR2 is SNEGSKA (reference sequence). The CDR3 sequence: CSAPRQEGEQYF. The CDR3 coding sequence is TGCAGTGCCCCCCGACAGGAAGGGGAGCAGTACTTC.

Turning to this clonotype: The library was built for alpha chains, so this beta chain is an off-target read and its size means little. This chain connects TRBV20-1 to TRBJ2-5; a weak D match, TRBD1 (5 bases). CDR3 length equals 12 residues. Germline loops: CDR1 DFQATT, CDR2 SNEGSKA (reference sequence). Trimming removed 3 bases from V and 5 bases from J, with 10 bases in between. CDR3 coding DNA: TGCAGTGCTAGTGGTCAGGGTGAGACCCAGTACTTC. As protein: CSASGQGETQYF.

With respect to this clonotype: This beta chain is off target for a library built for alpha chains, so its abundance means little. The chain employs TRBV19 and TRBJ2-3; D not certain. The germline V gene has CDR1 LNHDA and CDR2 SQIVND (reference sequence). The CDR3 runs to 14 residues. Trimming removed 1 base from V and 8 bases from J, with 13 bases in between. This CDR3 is CASSIATSFVTQYF. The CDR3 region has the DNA TGTGCCAGTAGTATAGCGACTTCGTTTGTTACGCAGTATTTT.

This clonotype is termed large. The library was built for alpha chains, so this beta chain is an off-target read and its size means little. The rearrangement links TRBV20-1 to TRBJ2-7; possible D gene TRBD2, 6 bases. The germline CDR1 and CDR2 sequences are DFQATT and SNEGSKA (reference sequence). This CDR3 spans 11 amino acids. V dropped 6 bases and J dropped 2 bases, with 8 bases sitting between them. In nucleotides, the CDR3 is TGCAGTGCCCGGACTACCTACGAGCAGTACTTC. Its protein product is CSARTTYEQYF.